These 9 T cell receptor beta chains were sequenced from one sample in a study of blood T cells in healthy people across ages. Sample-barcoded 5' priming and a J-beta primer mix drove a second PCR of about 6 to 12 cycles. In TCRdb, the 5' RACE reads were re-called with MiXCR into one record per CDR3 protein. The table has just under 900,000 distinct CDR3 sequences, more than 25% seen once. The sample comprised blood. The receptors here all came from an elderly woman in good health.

DNA for the CDR3: TGTGCCAGCAGGTACTTCGGAGGGGCGGAGGATCAGCCCCAGCATTTT. It encodes CASRYFGGAEDQPQHF. The chain couples TRBV28 to TRBJ1-5; the D gene is possibly TRBD1 (5 bases). V was trimmed by 6 bases and J by 5 bases, leaving 20 bases between them. The germline gives CDR1 MDHEN, CDR2 SYDVKM. This CDR3 contains 16 residues.

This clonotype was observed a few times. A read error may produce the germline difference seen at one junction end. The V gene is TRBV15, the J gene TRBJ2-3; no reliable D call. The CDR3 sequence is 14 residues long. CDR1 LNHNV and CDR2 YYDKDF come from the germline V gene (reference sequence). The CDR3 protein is CAASRDRQAGTQYF. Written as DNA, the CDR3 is TGTGCCGCCAGCAGAGATCGGCAGGCTGGCACGCAGTATTTT.

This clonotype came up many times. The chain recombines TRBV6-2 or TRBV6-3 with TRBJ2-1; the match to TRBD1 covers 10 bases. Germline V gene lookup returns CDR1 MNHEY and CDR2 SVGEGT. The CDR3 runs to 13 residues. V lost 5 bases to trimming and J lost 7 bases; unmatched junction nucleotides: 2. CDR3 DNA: TGTGCCAGCAGTCCGGGACAGGGGAATGAGCAGTTCTTC. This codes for CASSPGQGNEQFF.

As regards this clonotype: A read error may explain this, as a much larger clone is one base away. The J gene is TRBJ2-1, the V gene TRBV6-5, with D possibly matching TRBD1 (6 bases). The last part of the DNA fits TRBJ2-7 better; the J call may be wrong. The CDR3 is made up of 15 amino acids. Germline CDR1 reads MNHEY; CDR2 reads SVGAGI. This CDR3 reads CASSRQAFSYNEQYF. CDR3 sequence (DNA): TGTGCCAGCAGCCGACAGGCTTTCTCCTACAATGAGCAGTACTTC.

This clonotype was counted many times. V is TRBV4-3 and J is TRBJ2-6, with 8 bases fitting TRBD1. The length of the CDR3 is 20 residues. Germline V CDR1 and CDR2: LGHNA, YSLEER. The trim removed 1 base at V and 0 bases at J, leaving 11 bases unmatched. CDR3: CASSQVPQGAPLSGANVLTF. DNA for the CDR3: TGCGCCAGCAGCCAAGTTCCCCAGGGGGCTCCTCTCTCTGGGGCCAACGTCCTGACTTTC.

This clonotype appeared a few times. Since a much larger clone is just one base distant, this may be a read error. CDR3 sequence (DNA): TGTGCCAGCAGCTCCACCCGGGAGGGCGTAGAGACCCAGTTCTTC. It specifies CASSSTREGVETQFF. The rearrangement uses TRBV7-9 and TRBJ2-1, with 8 bases fitting TRBD2. The CDR3 loop spans 15 amino acids. Germline loops: CDR1 SEHNR, CDR2 FQNEAQ (reference sequence). The V and J ends lost 4 bases and 13 bases, in that order; junction bases with no gene match: 15.

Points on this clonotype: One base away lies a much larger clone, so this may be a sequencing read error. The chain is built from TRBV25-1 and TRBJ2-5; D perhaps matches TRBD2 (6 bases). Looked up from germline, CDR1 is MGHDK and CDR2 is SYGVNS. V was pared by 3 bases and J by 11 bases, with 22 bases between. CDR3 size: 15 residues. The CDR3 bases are TGTGCCAGCAGTGAGTCTCCGGACTATCTGTATGAGCAGTACTTC. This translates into CASSESPDYLYEQYF.

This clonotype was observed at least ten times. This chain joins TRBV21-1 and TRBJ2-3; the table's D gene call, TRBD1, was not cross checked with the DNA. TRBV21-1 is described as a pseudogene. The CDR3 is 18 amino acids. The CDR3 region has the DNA TGTGCCAGCAGCAGGGAGGATAGCCGGGACAGACGCACAGATACGCAGTATTTT. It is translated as CASSREDSRDRRTDTQYF.

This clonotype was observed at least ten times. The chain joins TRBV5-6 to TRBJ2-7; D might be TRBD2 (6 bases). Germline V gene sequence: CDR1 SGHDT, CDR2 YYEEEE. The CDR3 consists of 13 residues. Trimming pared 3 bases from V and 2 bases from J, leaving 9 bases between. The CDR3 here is CASSSGLAYEQYF. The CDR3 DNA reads TGTGCCAGCAGCTCGGGACTTGCCTACGAGCAGTACTTC.